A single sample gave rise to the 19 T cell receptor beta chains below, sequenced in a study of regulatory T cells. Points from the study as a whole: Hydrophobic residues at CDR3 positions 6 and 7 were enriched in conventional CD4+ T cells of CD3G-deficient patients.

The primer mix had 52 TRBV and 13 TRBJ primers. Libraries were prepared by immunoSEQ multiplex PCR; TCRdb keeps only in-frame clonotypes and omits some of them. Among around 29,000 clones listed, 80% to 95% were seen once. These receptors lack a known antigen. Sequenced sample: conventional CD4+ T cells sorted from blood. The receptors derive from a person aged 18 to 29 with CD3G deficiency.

The DNA for the CDR3 is TGTGCCATCAGGGGACAGGCGGGAACTGAAGCTTTCTTT. Translating gives CAIRGQAGTEAFF. The chain combines TRBV10-3 with TRBJ1-1; TRBD1 matches 8 bases. The trim removed 6 bases at V and 5 bases at J, leaving 5 bases unmatched. The CDR3 loop spans 13 amino acids. From germline, CDR1 is ENHRY and CDR2 SYGVKD.

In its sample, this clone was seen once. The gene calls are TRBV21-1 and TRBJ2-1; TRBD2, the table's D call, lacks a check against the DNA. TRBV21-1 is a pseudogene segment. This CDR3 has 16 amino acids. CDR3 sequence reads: CASSKSPRVPYNEQFF. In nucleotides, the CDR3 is TGTGCCAGCAGCAAAAGCCCCCGGGTGCCCTACAATGAGCAGTTCTTC.

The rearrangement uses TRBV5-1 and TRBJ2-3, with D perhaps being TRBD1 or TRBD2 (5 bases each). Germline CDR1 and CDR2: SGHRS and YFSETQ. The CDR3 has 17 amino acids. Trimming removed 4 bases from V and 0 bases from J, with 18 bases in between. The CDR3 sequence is CASSLFGGVKSTDTQYF. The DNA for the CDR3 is TGCGCCAGCAGCCTCTTTGGGGGAGTGAAGAGCACAGATACGCAGTATTTT.

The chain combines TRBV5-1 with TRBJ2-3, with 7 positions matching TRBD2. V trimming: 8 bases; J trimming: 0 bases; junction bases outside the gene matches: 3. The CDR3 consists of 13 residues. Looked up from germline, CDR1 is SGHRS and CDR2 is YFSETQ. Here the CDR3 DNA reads TGCGCCAGTGCGGGAGCCAGCACAGATACGCAGTATTTT. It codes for CASAGASTDTQYF.

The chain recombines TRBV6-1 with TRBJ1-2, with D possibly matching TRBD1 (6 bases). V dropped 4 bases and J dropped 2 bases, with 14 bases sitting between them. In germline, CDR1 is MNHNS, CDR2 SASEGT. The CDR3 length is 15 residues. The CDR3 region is CASSVGQTKNYGYTF. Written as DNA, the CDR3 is TGTGCCAGCAGTGTCGGACAGACGAAGAACTATGGCTACACCTTC.

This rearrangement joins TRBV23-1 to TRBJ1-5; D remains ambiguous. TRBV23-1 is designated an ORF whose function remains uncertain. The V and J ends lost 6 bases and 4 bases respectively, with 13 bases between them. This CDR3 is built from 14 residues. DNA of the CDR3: TGCGCCAGCAGGTCGCAGGTAGGGAATCAGCCCCAGCATTTT. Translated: CASRSQVGNQPQHF.

The CDR3 spells CASRRQGGHHLNEQYF. The CDR3 DNA reads TGTGCCAGCCGCCGCCAAGGGGGCCACCATCTGAACGAGCAGTACTTC. J is TRBJ2-7 and V is TRBV28; 7 bases align to TRBD1. The V segment lost 8 bases and the J segment 5 bases; nucleotides outside the gene matches: 18. Germline values: CDR1 MDHEN, CDR2 SYDVKM. The length of the CDR3 is 16 residues.

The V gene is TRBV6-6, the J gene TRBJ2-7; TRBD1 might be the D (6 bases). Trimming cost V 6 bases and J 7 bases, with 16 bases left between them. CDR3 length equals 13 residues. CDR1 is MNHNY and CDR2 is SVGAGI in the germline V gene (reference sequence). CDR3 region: CASSARDIREQYF. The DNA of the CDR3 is TGTGCCAGCAGCGCTAGGGACATCAGAGAGCAGTACTTC.

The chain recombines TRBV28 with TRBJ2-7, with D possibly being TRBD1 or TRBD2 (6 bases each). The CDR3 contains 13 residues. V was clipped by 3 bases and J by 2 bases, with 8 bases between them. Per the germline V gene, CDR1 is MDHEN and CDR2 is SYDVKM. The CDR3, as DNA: TGTGCCAGCAGTTTGGGGGGCCCCTACGAGCAGTACTTC. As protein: CASSLGGPYEQYF.

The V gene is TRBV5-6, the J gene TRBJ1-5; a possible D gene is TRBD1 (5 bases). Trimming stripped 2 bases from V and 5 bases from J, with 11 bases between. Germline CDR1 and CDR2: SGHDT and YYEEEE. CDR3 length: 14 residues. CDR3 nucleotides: TGTGCCAGCAGCTTAAGGGGAAGCTATCAGCCCCAGCATTTT. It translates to CASSLRGSYQPQHF.

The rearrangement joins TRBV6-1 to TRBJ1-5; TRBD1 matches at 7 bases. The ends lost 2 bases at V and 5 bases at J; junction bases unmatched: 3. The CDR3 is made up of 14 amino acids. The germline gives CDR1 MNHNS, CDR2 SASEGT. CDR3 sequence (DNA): TGTGCCAGCAGTGAACTACAGGGGTATCAGCCCCAGCATTTT. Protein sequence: CASSELQGYQPQHF.

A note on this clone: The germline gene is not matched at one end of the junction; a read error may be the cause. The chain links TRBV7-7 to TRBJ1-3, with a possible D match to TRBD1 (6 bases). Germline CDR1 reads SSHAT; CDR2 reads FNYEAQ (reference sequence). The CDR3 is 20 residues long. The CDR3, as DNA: TGTGCTAGCAGCTTAATTTTCGTCAGGGGCCTTATTCCCTCTGGAAACACCATATATTTT. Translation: CASSLIFVRGLIPSGNTIYF.

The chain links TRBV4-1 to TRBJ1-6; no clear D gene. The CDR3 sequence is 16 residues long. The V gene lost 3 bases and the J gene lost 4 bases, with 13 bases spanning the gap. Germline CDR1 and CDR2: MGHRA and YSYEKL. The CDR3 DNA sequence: TGCGCCAGCAGCCAGGCGCCCGGGTGGTATAATTCACCCCTCCACTTT. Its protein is CASSQAPGWYNSPLHF.

CDR3 nucleotide sequence: TGTGCCAGCAGTACCCGGACAGGGGGCCGACCCTACGAGCAGTACTTC. As protein: CASSTRTGGRPYEQYF. This chain links TRBV28 with TRBJ2-7; TRBD1 matches at 11 bases. The CDR3 length is 16 residues. The V gene end was trimmed by 5 bases and the J gene end by 2 bases; junction bases not matched to a gene: 8. Per germline, CDR1 MDHEN and CDR2 SYDVKM.

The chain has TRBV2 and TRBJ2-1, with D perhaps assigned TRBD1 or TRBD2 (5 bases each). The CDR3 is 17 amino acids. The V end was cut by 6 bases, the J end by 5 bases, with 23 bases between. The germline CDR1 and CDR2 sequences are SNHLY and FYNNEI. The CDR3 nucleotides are TGTGCCAGCAGATGGTCGGGGACGAAGTTGGACAACAATGAGCAGTTCTTC. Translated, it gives CASRWSGTKLDNNEQFF.

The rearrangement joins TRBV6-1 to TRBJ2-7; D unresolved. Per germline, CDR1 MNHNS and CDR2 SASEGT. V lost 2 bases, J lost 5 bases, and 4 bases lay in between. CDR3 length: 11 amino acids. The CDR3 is CASSEYNEQYV. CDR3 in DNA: TGTGCCAGCAGTGAATACAACGAGCAGTACGTC.

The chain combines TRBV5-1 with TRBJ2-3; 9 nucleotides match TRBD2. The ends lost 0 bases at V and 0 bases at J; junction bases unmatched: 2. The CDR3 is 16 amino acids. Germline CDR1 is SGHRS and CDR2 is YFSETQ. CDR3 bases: TGCGCCAGCAGCTTGGCAGCGGGAGGAAGCACAGATACGCAGTATTTT. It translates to CASSLAAGGSTDTQYF. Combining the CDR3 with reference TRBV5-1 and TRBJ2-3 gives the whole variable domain KAGVTQTPRYLIKTRGQQVTLSCSPISGHRSVSWYQQTPGQGLQFLFEYFSETQRNKGNFPGRFSGRQFSNSRSEMNVSTLELGDSALYLCASSLAAGGSTDTQYFGPGTRLTVL.

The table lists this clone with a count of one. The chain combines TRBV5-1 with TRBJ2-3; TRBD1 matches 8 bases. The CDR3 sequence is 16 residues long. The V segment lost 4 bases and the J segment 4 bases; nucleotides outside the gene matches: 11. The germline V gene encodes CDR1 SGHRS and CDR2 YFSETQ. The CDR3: CASSRGPDRASDTQYF. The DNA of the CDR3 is TGCGCCAGCAGCCGAGGGCCGGACAGGGCCTCAGATACGCAGTATTTT.

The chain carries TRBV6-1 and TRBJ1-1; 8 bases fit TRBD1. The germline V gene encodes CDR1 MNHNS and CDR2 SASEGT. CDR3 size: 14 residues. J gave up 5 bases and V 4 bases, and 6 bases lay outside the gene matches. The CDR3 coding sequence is TGTGCCAGCAGTGGGACAGGGTGGGCGACTGAAGCTTTCTTT. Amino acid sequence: CASSGTGWATEAFF.